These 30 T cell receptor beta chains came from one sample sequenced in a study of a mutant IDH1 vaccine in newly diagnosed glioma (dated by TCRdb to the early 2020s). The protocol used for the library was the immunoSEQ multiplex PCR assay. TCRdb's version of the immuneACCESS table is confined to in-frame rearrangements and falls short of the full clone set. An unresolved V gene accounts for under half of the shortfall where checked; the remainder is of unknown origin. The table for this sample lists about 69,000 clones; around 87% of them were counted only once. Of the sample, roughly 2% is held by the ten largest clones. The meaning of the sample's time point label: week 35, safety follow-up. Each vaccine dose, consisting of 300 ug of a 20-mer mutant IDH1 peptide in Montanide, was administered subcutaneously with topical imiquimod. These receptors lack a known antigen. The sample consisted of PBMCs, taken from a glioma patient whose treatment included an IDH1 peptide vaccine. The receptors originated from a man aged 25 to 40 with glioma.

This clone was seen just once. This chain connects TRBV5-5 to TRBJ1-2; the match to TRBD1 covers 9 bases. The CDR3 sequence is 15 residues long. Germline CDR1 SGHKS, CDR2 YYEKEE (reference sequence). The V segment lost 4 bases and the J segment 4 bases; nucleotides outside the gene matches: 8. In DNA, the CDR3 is TGTGCCAGCAGCCCCTGGGACAGGGAGGGCTATGGCTACACCTTC. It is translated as CASSPWDREGYGYTF.

This CDR3 reads CASTGTTRIDEQFF. CDR3 coding DNA: TGTGCCAGCACCGGGACTACAAGGATCGATGAGCAGTTCTTC. J is TRBJ2-1 and V is TRBV6-1; 7 nucleotides agree with TRBD2. With V trimmed by 7 bases and J by 8 bases, 11 bases remained unmatched. In germline, CDR1 is MNHNS, CDR2 SASEGT. The CDR3 is made up of 14 amino acids.

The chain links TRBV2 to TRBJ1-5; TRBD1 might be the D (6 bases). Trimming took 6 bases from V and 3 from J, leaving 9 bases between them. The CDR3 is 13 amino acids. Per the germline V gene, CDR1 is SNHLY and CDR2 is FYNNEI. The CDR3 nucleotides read TGTGCCAGCAGAGGGACAAACAATCAGCCCCAGCATTTT. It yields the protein CASRGTNNQPQHF.

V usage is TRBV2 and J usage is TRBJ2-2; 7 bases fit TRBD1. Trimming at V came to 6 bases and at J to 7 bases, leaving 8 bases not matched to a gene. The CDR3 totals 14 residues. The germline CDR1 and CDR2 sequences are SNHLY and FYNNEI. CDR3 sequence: CASRETGPVGELFF. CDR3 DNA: TGTGCCAGCAGGGAGACAGGGCCGGTCGGGGAGCTGTTTTTT.

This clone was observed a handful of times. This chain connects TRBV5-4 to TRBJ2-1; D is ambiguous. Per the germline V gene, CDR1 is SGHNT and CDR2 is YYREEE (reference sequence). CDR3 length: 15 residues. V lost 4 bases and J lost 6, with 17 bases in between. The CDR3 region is CASSDPAVGSNEQFF. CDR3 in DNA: TGTGCCAGCAGCGACCCGGCGGTTGGATCCAATGAGCAGTTCTTC.

CDR3 region: CASSLALSRNTIYF. The CDR3 region has the DNA TGTGCCAGCAGCTTAGCGCTTAGTAGAAACACCATATATTTT. This chain joins TRBV7-8 and TRBJ1-3; D gene ambiguous. With 0 bases removed from V and 5 bases from J, the gap between germline ends came to 8 bases. CDR3 length: 14 amino acids. Per germline, CDR1 SGHVS and CDR2 FQNEAQ.

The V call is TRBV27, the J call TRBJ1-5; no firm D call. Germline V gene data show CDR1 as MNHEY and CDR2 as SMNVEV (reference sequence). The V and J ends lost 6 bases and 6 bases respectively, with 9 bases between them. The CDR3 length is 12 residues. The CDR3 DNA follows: TGTGCCAGCAGCTTTGTGGGTCAGCCCCAGCATTTT. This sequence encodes CASSFVGQPQHF.

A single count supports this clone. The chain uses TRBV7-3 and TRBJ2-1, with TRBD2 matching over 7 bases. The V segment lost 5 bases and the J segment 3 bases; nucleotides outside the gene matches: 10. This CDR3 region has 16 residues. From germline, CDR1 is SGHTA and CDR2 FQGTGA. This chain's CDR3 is CASSHPGLDGYNEQFF. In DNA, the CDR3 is TGTGCCAGCAGCCACCCAGGACTAGACGGCTACAATGAGCAGTTCTTC. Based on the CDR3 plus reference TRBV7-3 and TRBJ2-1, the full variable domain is GAGVSQTPSNKVTEKGKYVELRCDPISGHTALYWYRQSLGQGPEFLIYFQGTGAADDSGLPNDRFFAVRPEGSVSTLKIQRTERGDSAVYLCASSHPGLDGYNEQFFGPGTRLTVL.

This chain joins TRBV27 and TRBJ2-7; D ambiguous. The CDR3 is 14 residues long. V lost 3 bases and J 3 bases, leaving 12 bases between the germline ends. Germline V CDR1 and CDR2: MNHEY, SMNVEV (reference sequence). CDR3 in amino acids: CASSLVGFVYEQYF. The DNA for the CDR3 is TGTGCCAGCAGTTTGGTAGGGTTTGTCTACGAGCAGTACTTC.

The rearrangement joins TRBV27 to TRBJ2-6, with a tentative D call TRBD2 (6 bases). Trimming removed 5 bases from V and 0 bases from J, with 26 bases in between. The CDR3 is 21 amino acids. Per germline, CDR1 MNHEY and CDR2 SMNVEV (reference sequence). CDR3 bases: TGTGCCAGCAGTCCCTGGAGGGGACTGGCGGGGATCTACTCTGGGGCCAACGTCCTGACTTTC. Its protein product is CASSPWRGLAGIYSGANVLTF.

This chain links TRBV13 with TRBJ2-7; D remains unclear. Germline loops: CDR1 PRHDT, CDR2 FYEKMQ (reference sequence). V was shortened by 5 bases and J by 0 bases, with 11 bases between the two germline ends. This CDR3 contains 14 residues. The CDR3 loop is CASSRPTPSYEQYF. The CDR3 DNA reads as TGTGCCAGCAGCCGCCCGACACCCTCCTACGAGCAGTACTTC.

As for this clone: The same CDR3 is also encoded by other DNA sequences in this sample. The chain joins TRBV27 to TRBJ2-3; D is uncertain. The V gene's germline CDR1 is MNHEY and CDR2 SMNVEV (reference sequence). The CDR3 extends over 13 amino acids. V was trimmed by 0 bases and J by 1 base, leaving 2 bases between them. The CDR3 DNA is TGTGCCAGCAGTTTATCTCGCACAGATACGCAGTATTTT. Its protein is CASSLSRTDTQYF.

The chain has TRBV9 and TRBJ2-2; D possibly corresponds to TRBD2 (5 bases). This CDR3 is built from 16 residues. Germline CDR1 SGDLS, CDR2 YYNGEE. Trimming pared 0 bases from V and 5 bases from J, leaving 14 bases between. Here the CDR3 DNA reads TGTGCCAGCAGCGTAGTGGGAGAAGGGCTAACCGGGGAGCTGTTTTTT. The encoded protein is CASSVVGEGLTGELFF.

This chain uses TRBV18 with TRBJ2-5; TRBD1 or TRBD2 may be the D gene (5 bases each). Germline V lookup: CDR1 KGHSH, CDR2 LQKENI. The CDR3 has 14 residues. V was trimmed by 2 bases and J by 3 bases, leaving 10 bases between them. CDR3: CASSPTVGEETQYF. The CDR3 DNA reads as TGTGCCAGCTCACCAACGGTGGGGGAAGAGACCCAGTACTTC.

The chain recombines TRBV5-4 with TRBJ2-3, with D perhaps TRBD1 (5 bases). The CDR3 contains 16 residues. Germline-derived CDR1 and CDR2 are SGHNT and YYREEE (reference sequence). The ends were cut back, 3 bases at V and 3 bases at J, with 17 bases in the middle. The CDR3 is CASSSDWTLATDTQYF. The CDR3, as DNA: TGTGCCAGCAGCTCCGATTGGACACTGGCGACAGATACGCAGTATTTT.

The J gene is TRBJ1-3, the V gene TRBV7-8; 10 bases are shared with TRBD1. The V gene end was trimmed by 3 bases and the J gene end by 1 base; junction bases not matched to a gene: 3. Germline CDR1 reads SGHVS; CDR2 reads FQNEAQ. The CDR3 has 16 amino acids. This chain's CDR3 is CASSFGTGASGNTIYF. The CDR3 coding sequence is TGTGCCAGCAGCTTCGGGACAGGGGCATCTGGAAACACCATATATTTT.

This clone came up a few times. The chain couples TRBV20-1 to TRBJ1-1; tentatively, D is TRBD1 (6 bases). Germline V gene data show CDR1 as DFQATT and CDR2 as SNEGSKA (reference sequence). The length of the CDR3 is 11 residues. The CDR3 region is CRPSGDTEAFF. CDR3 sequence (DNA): TGCAGGCCTTCAGGGGACACTGAAGCTTTCTTT.

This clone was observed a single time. The chain's CDR3 is CASSLDPGVSGNTIYF. Here the CDR3 DNA reads TGTGCCAGCAGCCTGGACCCAGGCGTCTCTGGAAACACCATATATTTT. The chain has TRBV5-4 and TRBJ1-3, with D hard to call. V lost 4 bases and J 0 bases, leaving 14 bases between the germline ends. The length of the CDR3 is 16 residues. Germline CDR1 and CDR2: SGHNT and YYREEE (reference sequence).

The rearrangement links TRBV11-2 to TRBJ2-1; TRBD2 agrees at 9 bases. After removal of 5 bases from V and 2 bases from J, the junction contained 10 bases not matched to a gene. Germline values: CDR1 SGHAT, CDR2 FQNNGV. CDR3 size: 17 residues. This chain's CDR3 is CASSPRASGTTYNEQFF. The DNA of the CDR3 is TGTGCCAGCAGCCCTCGGGCTAGCGGGACCACCTACAATGAGCAGTTCTTC.

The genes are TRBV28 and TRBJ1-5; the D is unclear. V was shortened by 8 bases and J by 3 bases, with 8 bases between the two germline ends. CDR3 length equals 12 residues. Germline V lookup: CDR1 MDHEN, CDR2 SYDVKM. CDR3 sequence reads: CASQTVNQPQHF. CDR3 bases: TGTGCCAGCCAGACGGTCAATCAGCCCCAGCATTTT.

CDR3 sequence: CASSHGQNTGELFF. The CDR3 nucleotides read TGCGCCAGCAGCCACGGACAGAACACCGGGGAGCTGTTTTTT. The chain links TRBV4-1 to TRBJ2-2, with D possibly matching TRBD1 (5 bases). V lost 3 bases, J lost 1 base, and 6 bases lay in between. Per the germline V gene, CDR1 is MGHRA and CDR2 is YSYEKL. The CDR3 is made up of 14 amino acids.

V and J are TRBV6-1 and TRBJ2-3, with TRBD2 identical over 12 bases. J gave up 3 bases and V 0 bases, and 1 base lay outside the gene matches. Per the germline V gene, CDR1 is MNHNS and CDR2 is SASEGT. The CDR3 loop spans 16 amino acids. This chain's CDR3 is CASSEAGLAGTDTQYF. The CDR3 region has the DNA TGTGCCAGCAGTGAAGCCGGACTAGCGGGAACAGATACGCAGTATTTT.

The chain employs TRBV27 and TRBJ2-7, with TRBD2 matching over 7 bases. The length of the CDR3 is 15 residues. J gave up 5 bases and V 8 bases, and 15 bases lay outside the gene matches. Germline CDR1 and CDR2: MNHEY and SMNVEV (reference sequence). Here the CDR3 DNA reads TGTGCCAGCTCACCGGGACTATCCCTCCAGGACGAGCAGTACTTC. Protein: CASSPGLSLQDEQYF.

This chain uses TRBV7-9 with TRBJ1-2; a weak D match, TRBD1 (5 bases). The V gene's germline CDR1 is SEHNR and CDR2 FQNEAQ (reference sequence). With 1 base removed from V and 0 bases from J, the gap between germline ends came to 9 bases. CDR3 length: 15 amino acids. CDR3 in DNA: TGTGCCAGCAGCTTAGAAGACAGATCTAACTATGGCTACACCTTC. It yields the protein CASSLEDRSNYGYTF.

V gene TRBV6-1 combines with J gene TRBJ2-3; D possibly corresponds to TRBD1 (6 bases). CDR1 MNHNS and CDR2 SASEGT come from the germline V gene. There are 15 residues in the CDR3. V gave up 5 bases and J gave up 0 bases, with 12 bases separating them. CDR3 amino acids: CASSLDSPSTDTQYF. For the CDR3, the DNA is TGTGCCAGCAGTTTGGACAGTCCTAGCACAGATACGCAGTATTTT.

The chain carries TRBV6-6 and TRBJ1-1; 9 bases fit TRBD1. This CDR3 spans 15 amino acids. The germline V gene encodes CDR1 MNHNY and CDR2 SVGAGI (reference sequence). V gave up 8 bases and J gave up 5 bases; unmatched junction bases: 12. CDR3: CASRRTGAGGTEAFF. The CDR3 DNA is TGTGCCAGCCGAAGGACAGGGGCAGGGGGTACTGAAGCTTTCTTT.

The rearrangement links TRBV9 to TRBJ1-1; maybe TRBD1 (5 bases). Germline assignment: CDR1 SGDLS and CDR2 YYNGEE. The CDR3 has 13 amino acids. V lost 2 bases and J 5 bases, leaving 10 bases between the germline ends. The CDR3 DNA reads TGTGCCAGCAGCGTCAGGGTTGGGACTGAAGCTTTCTTT. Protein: CASSVRVGTEAFF.

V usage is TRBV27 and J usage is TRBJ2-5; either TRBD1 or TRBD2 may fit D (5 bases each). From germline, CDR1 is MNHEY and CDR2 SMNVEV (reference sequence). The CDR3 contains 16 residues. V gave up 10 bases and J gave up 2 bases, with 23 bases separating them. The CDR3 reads CATSKWGTRGQETQYF. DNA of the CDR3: TGTGCCACGTCTAAATGGGGGACGAGAGGGCAAGAGACCCAGTACTTC.

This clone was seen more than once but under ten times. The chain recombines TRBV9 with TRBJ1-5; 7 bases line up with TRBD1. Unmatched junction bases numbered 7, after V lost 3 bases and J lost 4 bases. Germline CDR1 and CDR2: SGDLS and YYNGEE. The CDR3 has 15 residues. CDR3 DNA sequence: TGTGCCAGCAGCGCAAGGACAGGATTGAATCAGCCCCAGCATTTT. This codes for CASSARTGLNQPQHF.

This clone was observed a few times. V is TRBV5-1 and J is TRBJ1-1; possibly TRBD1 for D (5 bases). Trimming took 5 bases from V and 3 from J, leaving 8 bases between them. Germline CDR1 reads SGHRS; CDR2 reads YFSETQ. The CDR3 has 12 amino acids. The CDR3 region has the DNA TGCGCCAGCAGAGGAGGGGACACTGAAGCTTTCTTT. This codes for CASRGGDTEAFF.